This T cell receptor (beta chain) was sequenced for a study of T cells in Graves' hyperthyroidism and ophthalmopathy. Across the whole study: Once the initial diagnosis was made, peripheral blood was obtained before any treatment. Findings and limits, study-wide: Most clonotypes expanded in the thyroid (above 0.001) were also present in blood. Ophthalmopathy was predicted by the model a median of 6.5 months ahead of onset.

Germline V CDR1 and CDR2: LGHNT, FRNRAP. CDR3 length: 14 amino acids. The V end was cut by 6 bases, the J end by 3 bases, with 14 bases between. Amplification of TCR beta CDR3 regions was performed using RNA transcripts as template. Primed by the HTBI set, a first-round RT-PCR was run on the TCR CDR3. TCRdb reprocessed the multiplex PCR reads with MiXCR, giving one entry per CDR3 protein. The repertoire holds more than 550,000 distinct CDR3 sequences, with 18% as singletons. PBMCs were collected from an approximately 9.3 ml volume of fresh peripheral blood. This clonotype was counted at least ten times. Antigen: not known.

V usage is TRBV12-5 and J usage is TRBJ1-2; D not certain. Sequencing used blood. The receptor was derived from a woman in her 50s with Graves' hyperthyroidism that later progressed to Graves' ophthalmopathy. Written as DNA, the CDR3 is TGTGCTAGTGGCCCACGGGGAAAGGACTATGGCTACACCTTC. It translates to CASGPRGKDYGYTF.